These T cell receptor beta chains were read from a single sample in a study of blood T cells in healthy people across ages. MiXCR was run by TCRdb on the 5' RACE reads, yielding one entry per CDR3 protein. The table has around 1.5 million distinct CDR3 sequences, 59% seen once. The sequencing input was blood. Receptors were obtained from a man aged 18 to 29 in good health. CDR3s include the opening cysteine and the closing phenylalanine or tryptophan. Fields, in order: clone size, D gene, V gene, CDR3 length, J gene, CDR3 protein, CDR3 DNA. D genes are given only for firm matches. The size entry is marked missing in some rows and otherwise reads once, few, many or a size class.

abundance: NA
d_gene: NA
v_gene: TRBV4-1
len: 16
j_gene: TRBJ2-3
CDR3aa: CASSQSGPLLTDTQYF
CDR3nt: TGCGCCAGCAGCCAAAGCGGGCCCCTCCTCACAGATACGCAGTATTTT

abundance: few
d_gene: TRBD1
v_gene: TRBV12-3/TRBV12-4
len: 14
j_gene: TRBJ1-2
CDR3aa: CASSPGQRNYGYTF
CDR3nt: TGTGCCAGCAGTCCGGGACAGCGAAACTATGGCTACACCTTC

abundance: NA
d_gene: NA
v_gene: TRBV7-9
len: 15
j_gene: TRBJ2-7
CDR3aa: CASSPIGPRSYEQYF
CDR3nt: TGTGCCAGCAGCCCTATCGGGCCGAGATCCTACGAGCAGTACTTC

abundance: NA
d_gene: NA
v_gene: TRBV7-7
len: 15
j_gene: TRBJ2-5
CDR3aa: CASSLAWGPQETQYF
CDR3nt: TGTGCTAGCAGCTTAGCGTGGGGGCCGCAAGAGACCCAGTACTTC

abundance: few
d_gene: NA
v_gene: TRBV20-1
len: 11
j_gene: TRBJ1-2
CDR3aa: CSARWGYGYTF
CDR3nt: TGCAGTGCCCGGTGGGGCTATGGCTACACCTTC

abundance: NA
d_gene: NA
v_gene: TRBV7-2
len: 14
j_gene: TRBJ1-2
CDR3aa: CASSLGTFSSGYTF
CDR3nt: TGTGCCAGCAGCTTAGGGACTTTCTCCAGCGGCTACACCTTC

abundance: NA
d_gene: TRBD1
v_gene: TRBV27
len: 14
j_gene: TRBJ2-4
CDR3aa: CASSYIGQGGWQYF
CDR3nt: TGTGCCAGCAGTTACATTGGACAGGGAGGTTGGCAGTACTTC

abundance: NA
d_gene: NA
v_gene: TRBV20-1
len: 14
j_gene: TRBJ2-7
CDR3aa: CSARALQGFGEQYF
CDR3nt: TGCAGTGCTAGAGCCCTACAGGGATTCGGGGAGCAGTACTTC

abundance: NA
d_gene: TRBD1
v_gene: TRBV20-1
len: 13
j_gene: TRBJ1-1
CDR3aa: CSTGQDRVTEAFF
CDR3nt: TGCAGTACTGGACAGGATCGTGTGACTGAAGCTTTCTTT

abundance: NA
d_gene: NA
v_gene: TRBV12-3/TRBV12-4
len: 14
j_gene: TRBJ1-2
CDR3aa: CASSAFGSADGYTF
CDR3nt: TGTGCCAGCAGTGCATTCGGGTCAGCCGATGGCTACACCTTC

abundance: NA
d_gene: NA
v_gene: TRBV3-1
len: 13
j_gene: TRBJ1-2
CDR3aa: CASSHRDFKGYTF
CDR3nt: TGTGCCAGCAGCCATCGCGACTTCAAGGGCTACACCTTC

abundance: NA
d_gene: TRBD1
v_gene: TRBV27
len: 14
j_gene: TRBJ1-1
CDR3aa: CASSTQGAETEAFF
CDR3nt: TGTGCCAGCAGTACGCAGGGGGCAGAGACTGAAGCTTTCTTT

abundance: few
d_gene: TRBD1
v_gene: TRBV2
len: 13
j_gene: TRBJ1-2
CDR3aa: CATKGGATPGYTF
CDR3nt: TGTGCCACAAAAGGGGGCGCGACTCCTGGCTACACCTTC

abundance: NA
d_gene: NA
v_gene: TRBV14
len: 15
j_gene: TRBJ2-7
CDR3aa: CASSQDMRVPYEQYF
CDR3nt: TGTGCCAGCAGCCAGGACATGCGGGTCCCCTACGAGCAGTACTTC

abundance: NA
d_gene: TRBD1
v_gene: TRBV27
len: 16
j_gene: TRBJ1-1
CDR3aa: CASSPLGLQGITEAFF
CDR3nt: TGTGCCAGCAGTCCCCTCGGCCTACAGGGGATCACTGAAGCTTTCTTT

abundance: once
d_gene: NA
v_gene: TRBV20-1
len: 15
j_gene: TRBJ1-1
CDR3aa: CSAPTPGDMNTEAFF
CDR3nt: TGCAGTGCTCCTACCCCAGGGGATATGAACACTGAAGCTTTCTTT

abundance: NA
d_gene: NA
v_gene: TRBV20-1
len: 13
j_gene: TRBJ2-5
CDR3aa: CSASGGIFGEQYF
CDR3nt: TGCAGTGCTAGCGGGGGAATTTTCGGGGAGCAGTACTTC

abundance: NA
d_gene: NA
v_gene: TRBV29-1
len: 13
j_gene: TRBJ1-2
CDR3aa: CSVATGSGPGYTF
CDR3nt: TGCAGCGTCGCGACAGGTTCAGGGCCTGGCTACACCTTC

abundance: once
d_gene: TRBD2
v_gene: TRBV11-2
len: 16
j_gene: TRBJ2-3
CDR3aa: CASSLFEAGAADTQYF
CDR3nt: TGTGCCAGCAGCTTATTCGAAGCGGGGGCAGCAGATACGCAGTATTTT

abundance: NA
d_gene: NA
v_gene: TRBV29-1
len: 14
j_gene: TRBJ2-1
CDR3aa: CSGQGHVAYSEQFF
CDR3nt: TGCAGCGGGCAGGGACATGTGGCCTACAGTGAGCAGTTCTTC

abundance: NA
d_gene: TRBD2
v_gene: TRBV6-2/TRBV6-3
len: 15
j_gene: TRBJ2-7
CDR3aa: CASRWGTSGSYEQYF
CDR3nt: TGTGCCAGCAGATGGGGGACTAGTGGGTCCTACGAGCAGTACTTC

abundance: few
d_gene: NA
v_gene: TRBV4-2
len: 15
j_gene: TRBJ2-1
CDR3aa: CASSQVETDYNEQFF
CDR3nt: TGTGCCAGCAGCCAAGTCGAGACAGACTACAATGAGCAGTTCTTC

abundance: NA
d_gene: NA
v_gene: TRBV4-1
len: 16
j_gene: TRBJ2-7
CDR3aa: CASSSYGGPDPREQYF
CDR3nt: TGCGCCAGCAGCTCCTATGGGGGCCCTGACCCCCGCGAGCAGTACTTC

abundance: NA
d_gene: TRBD1
v_gene: TRBV9
len: 17
j_gene: TRBJ2-1
CDR3aa: CASSVPTGGFSYNEQFF
CDR3nt: TGTGCCAGCAGCGTCCCAACAGGGGGGTTCTCCTACAATGAGCAGTTCTTC

abundance: NA
d_gene: NA
v_gene: TRBV6-5
len: 13
j_gene: TRBJ1-6
CDR3aa: CAATPGMGSPLHF
CDR3nt: TGTGCTGCGACACCGGGGATGGGTTCACCCCTCCACTTT

abundance: NA
d_gene: NA
v_gene: TRBV6-6
len: 15
j_gene: TRBJ2-7
CDR3aa: CASSYLRGGTYEQYF
CDR3nt: TGTGCCAGCAGTTACCTCAGGGGGGGGACCTACGAGCAGTACTTC

abundance: few
d_gene: NA
v_gene: TRBV12-3/TRBV12-4
len: 12
j_gene: TRBJ1-5
CDR3aa: CASSLTGQPQHF
CDR3nt: TGTGCCAGCAGTTTGACGGGTCAGCCCCAGCATTTT

abundance: few
d_gene: NA
v_gene: TRBV6-5
len: 13
j_gene: TRBJ2-3
CDR3aa: CASSYSMTDTQYF
CDR3nt: TGTGCCAGCAGTTACTCGATGACAGATACGCAGTATTTT

abundance: few
d_gene: NA
v_gene: TRBV9
len: 13
j_gene: TRBJ2-4
CDR3aa: CASTQGGGDIQYF
CDR3nt: TGTGCCAGCACCCAGGGTGGGGGAGACATTCAGTACTTC

abundance: NA
d_gene: TRBD2
v_gene: TRBV28
len: 17
j_gene: TRBJ2-5
CDR3aa: CASSLSLAGGPLETQYF
CDR3nt: TGTGCCAGCAGTTTATCATTAGCGGGGGGTCCTTTAGAGACCCAGTACTTC

abundance: NA
d_gene: TRBD1
v_gene: TRBV6-6
len: 15
j_gene: TRBJ2-7
CDR3aa: CASSWGQGAQNEQYF
CDR3nt: TGTGCCAGCAGTTGGGGACAGGGGGCCCAGAACGAGCAGTACTTC